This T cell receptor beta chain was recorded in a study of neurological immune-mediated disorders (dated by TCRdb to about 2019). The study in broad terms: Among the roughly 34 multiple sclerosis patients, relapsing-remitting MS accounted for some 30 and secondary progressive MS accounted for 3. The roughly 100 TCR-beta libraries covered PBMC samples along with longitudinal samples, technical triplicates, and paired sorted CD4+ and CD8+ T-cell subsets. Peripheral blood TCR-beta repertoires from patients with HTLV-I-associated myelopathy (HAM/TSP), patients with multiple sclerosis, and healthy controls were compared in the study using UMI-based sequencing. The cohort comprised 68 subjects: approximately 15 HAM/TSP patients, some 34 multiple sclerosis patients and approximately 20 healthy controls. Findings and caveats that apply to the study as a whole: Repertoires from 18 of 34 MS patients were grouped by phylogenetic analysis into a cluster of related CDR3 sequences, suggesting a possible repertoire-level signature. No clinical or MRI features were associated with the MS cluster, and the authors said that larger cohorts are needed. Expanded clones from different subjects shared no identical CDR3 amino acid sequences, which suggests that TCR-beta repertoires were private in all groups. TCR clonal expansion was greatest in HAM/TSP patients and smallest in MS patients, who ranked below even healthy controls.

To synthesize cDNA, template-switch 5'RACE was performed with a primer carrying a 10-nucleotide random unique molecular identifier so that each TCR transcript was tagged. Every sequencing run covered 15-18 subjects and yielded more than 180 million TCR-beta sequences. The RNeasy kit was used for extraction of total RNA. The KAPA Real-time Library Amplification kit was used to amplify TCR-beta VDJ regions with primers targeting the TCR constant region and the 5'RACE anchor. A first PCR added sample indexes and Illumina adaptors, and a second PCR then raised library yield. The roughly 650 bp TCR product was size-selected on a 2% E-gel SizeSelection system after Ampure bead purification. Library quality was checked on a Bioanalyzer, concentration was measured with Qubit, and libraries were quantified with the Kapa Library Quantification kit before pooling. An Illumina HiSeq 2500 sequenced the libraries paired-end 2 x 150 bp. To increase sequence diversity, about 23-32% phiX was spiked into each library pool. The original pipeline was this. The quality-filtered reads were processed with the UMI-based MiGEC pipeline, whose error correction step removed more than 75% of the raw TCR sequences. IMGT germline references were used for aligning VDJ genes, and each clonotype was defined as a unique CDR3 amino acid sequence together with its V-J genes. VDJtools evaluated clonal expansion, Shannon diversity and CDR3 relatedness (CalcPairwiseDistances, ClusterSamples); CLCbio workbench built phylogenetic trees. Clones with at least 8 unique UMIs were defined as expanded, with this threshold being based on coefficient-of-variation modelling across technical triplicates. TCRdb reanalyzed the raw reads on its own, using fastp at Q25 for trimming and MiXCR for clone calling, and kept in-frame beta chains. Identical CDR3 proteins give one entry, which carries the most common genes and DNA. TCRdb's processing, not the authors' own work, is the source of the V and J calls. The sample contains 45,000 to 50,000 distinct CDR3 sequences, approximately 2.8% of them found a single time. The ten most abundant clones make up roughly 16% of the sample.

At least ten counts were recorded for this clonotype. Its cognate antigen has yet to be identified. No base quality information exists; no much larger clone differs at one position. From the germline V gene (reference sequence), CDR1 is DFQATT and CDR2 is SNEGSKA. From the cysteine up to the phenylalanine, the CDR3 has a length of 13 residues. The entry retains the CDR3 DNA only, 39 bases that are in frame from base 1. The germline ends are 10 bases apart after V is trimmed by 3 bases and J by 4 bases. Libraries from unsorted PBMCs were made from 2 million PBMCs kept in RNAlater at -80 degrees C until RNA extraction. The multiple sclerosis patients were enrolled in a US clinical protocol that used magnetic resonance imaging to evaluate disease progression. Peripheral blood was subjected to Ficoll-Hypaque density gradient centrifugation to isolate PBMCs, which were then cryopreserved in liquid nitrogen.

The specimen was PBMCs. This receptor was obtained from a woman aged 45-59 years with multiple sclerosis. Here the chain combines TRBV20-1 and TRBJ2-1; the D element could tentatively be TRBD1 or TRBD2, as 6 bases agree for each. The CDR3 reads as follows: CSASSGAYNEQFF. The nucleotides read TGCAGTGCTAGTTCGGGGGCTTACAATGAGCAGTTCTTC.